A selection of T cell receptor beta chains follows, all from one sample in a study of a mutant IDH1 vaccine in newly diagnosed glioma. The data were produced by immunoSEQ multiplex PCR, yet TCRdb's version contains in-frame clones alone and is incomplete. Of about 36,000 clones listed, 75% to 85% are singletons. These receptors lack a known antigen. The material was PBMCs, obtained from a glioma patient whose treatment included an IDH1 peptide vaccine. The receptors derive from a man in his fifties or sixties with glioma. The CDR3 runs from the conserved cysteine through the conserved F or W. The order of the fields is V gene, D gene, J gene, clone size, CDR3 protein, CDR3 DNA. A D gene is named only where the DNA matches it firmly. Clone size appears in some rows only: once, few, many, or a class for an expanded clone.

TRBV11-3	TRBD1	TRBJ2-7	NA	CASSSGTDAHYEQYF	TGTGCCAGCAGCTCCGGGACAGATGCACATTACGAGCAGTACTTC
TRBV7-6	NA	TRBJ2-7	NA	CASSLTGSGGEQYF	TGTGCCAGCAGCTTGACAGGTAGTGGGGGCGAGCAGTACTTC
TRBV21-1	NA	TRBJ2-3	NA	CASSPRAGGPPPHTDTQYF	TGTGCCAGCAGCCCACGAGCGGGGGGCCCCCCCCCACACACAGATACGCAGTATTTT
TRBV15	NA	TRBJ1-5	NA	CATSGPGYNQPQHF	TGTGCCACCAGCGGACCAGGGTACAATCAGCCCCAGCATTTT
TRBV4-1	NA	TRBJ1-1	NA	CASSQGLRGGRNTEAFF	TGCGCCAGCAGCCAAGGCCTTAGGGGGGGCAGGAACACTGAAGCTTTCTTT
TRBV15	NA	TRBJ1-4	NA	CATGGGEKLFF	TGTGCCACGGGGGGGGGTGAAAAACTGTTTTTT
TRBV27	NA	TRBJ1-5	NA	CASSLGPAQPQHF	TGTGCCAGCAGTCTGGGACCGGCTCAGCCCCAGCATTTT
TRBV7-9	NA	TRBJ2-1	NA	CASSFVNNEQFF	TGTGCCAGCAGCTTCGTAAACAATGAGCAGTTCTTC
TRBV5-5	NA	TRBJ2-1	NA	CASRRGTLRNNEQFF	TGTGCCAGCAGGAGGGGCACACTGAGAAACAATGAGCAGTTCTTC
TRBV6-1	NA	TRBJ2-2	NA	CASMAGYTGELFF	TGTGCCAGCATGGCGGGGTACACCGGGGAGCTGTTTTTT
TRBV7-9	NA	TRBJ1-2	NA	CASSFSEREPYGYTF	TGTGCCAGCAGTTTTTCCGAGAGGGAACCCTATGGCTACACCTTC
TRBV7-2	NA	TRBJ1-3	NA	CASSFRAGSRGNTIYF	TGTGCCAGCAGCTTTCGTGCTGGTTCCAGGGGAAACACCATATATTTT
TRBV5-6	NA	TRBJ2-1	NA	CASSLYRNNEQFF	TGTGCCAGCAGCTTGTACAGAAACAATGAGCAGTTCTTC
TRBV5-8	TRBD2	TRBJ2-1	NA	CASSSTSGRMYNEQFF	TGTGCCAGCAGCAGCACTAGCGGGAGGATGTACAATGAGCAGTTCTTC
TRBV27	NA	TRBJ1-1	NA	CASSLSGEAFF	TGTGCCAGCAGTTTATCAGGGGAGGCTTTCTTT
TRBV7-2	NA	TRBJ2-2	NA	CASSSTPTGSTGELFF	TGTGCCAGCAGCTCCACCCCAACGGGAAGCACCGGGGAGCTGTTTTTT
TRBV19	TRBD2	TRBJ2-5	NA	CASSISTGTSGLQETQYF	TGTGCCAGTAGTATATCTACAGGGACTAGCGGGCTCCAAGAGACCCAGTACTTC
TRBV29-1	TRBD1	TRBJ1-1	NA	CSAAQGDAFF	TGCAGCGCCGCCCAGGGGGACGCTTTCTTT
TRBV19	NA	TRBJ1-2	once	CASSVDGGYTF	TGTGCCAGTAGTGTAGATGGTGGCTACACCTTC
TRBV19	TRBD2	TRBJ2-1	NA	CASSLTSGGVDEQFF	TGTGCCAGTAGTTTAACTAGCGGGGGCGTCGATGAGCAGTTCTTC
TRBV29-1	TRBD2	TRBJ2-5	NA	CSAGGIAGETQYF	TGCAGCGCCGGTGGGATAGCGGGTGAAACCCAGTACTTC
TRBV5-6	NA	TRBJ2-1	NA	CASSQFSRGLRDYNEQFF	TGTGCCAGCAGTCAATTCTCTCGGGGGTTACGAGACTACAATGAGCAGTTCTTC
TRBV5-6	NA	TRBJ1-2	NA	CASSLPKRGYTF	TGTGCCAGCAGCTTACCCAAGCGGGGCTACACCTTC
TRBV4-3	NA	TRBJ1-1	NA	CASSHGVWTEAFF	TGCGCCAGCAGCCATGGGGTTTGGACTGAAGCTTTCTTT
TRBV5-5	NA	TRBJ1-5	NA	CASSPTDNSNQPQHF	TGTGCCAGCAGCCCAACAGACAATAGCAATCAGCCCCAGCATTTT
TRBV28	NA	TRBJ2-7	NA	CASSFEEGSGEQYF	TGTGCCAGCAGTTTCGAGGAGGGTAGCGGCGAGCAGTACTTC